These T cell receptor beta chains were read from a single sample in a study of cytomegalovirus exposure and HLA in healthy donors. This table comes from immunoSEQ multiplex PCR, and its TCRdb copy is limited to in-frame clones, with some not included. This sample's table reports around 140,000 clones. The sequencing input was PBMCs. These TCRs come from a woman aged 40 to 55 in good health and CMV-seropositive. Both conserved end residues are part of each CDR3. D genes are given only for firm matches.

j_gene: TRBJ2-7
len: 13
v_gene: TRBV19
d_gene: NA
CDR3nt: TGTGCCAGTAGTATGGACAGTAGCTACGAGCAGTACTTC
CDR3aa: CASSMDSSYEQYF

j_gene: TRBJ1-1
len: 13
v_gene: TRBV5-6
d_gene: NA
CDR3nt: TGTGCCAGCAGCTCCGTACGGGGCACTGAAGCTTTCTTT
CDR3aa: CASSSVRGTEAFF

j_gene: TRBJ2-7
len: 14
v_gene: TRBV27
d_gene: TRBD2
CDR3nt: TGTGCCAGCAGTTCGGGACTAGCGGGGTACGAGCAGTACTTC
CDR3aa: CASSSGLAGYEQYF

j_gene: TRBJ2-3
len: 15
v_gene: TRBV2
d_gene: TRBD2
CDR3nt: TGTGCCAGCAGTGAAGAGGGAGGGCTATATGATACGCAGTATTTT
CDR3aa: CASSEEGGLYDTQYF

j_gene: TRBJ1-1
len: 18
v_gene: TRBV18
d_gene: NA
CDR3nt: TGTGCCAGCTCACCAACCGGGCCAGGGGCGTCGGTGAACACTGAAGCTTTCTTT
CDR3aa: CASSPTGPGASVNTEAFF

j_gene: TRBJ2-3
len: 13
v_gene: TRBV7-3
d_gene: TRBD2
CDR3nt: TGTGCCAGCAACGGGGGGATCTTAGATACGCAGTATTTT
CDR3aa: CASNGGILDTQYF

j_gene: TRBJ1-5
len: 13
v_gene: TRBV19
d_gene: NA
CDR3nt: TGTGCCAGTAGAGAGTTTAGCAATCAGCCCCAGCATTTT
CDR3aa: CASREFSNQPQHF

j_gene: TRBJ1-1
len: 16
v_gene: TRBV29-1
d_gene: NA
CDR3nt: TGCAGCGTTTCCTTAGTCCCGGGACATAGTAACACTGAAGCTTTCTTT
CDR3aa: CSVSLVPGHSNTEAFF

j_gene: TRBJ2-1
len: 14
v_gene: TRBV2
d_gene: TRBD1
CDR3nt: TGTGCCGCCACGCGGACAGGGGCCTACAATGAGCAGTTCTTC
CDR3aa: CAATRTGAYNEQFF

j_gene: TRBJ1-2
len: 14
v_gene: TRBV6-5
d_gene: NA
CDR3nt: TGTGCCAGCAGTAGTTCAGGGGATCGGAATGGCTACACCTTC
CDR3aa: CASSSSGDRNGYTF

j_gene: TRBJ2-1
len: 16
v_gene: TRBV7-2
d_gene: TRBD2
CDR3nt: TGTGCCAGCAGCTTGGGGGTGAAGTTTAGCGGGGATGAGCAGTTCTTC
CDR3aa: CASSLGVKFSGDEQFF

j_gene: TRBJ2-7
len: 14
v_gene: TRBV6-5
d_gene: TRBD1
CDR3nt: TGTGCCAGCAGTTATGGGGGACAGAGCCCTGAGCAGTACTTC
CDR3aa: CASSYGGQSPEQYF

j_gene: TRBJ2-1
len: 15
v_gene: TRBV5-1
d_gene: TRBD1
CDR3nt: TGCGCCAGCAGCTTAGGGACAGGAAACTACAATGAGCAGTTCTTC
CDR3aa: CASSLGTGNYNEQFF